This TCR beta chain appears in the sequencing data of a study of Ad26.COV2.S vaccination and SARS-CoV-2 variants. Clones were read by immunoSEQ multiplex PCR, and TCRdb kept only the in-frame ones, dropping some. The table lists about 250,000 clones, around 87% of them singletons. The treatment here: around 19 received Ad26.COV2.S at low or high dose, single or two shots; a few received placebo; per-sample allocation not given. Samples analyzed were those drawn on day 63 after the first vaccine or placebo injection. Expressing Wuhan-strain SARS-CoV-2 spike, an Ad26 vector served as the vaccine. This clone was recorded a few times. The germline gives CDR1 SNHLY, CDR2 FYNNEI. The CDR3 contains 13 residues. V lost 8 bases and J lost 4, with 15 bases in between.

This TCR derives from a person aged 18-65 years who received the Ad26.COV2.S COVID-19 vaccine or a placebo. The sample consisted of peripheral blood, taken in a trial of Ad26.COV2.S vaccine versus placebo. V is TRBV2 and J is TRBJ2-7, with D maybe TRBD1 (6 bases). CDR3 protein: CASSGQLEYEQYF. CDR3 DNA sequence: TGTGCCAGCTCAGGACAGTTGGAGTACGAGCAGTACTTC.